This entry lists 30 T cell receptor beta chains sequenced from one sample in a study of T cell responses to AZD1222 COVID-19 vaccine. Data came from immunoSEQ multiplex PCR; TCRdb stores just in-frame clones and leaves some out. The data contain some 120,000 clones, more than 75% of them singletons. The sample in question was peripheral blood, obtained on day 0 of AZD1222 vaccination. These receptors were taken from an adult in good health.

V gene TRBV2 combines with J gene TRBJ2-7, with 9 positions matching TRBD1. CDR1 is SNHLY, CDR2 FYNNEI, per germline. The CDR3 has 14 residues. Trimming cost V 3 bases and J 3 bases; bases outside gene matches: 3. CDR3 in DNA: TGTGCCAGCAGTGAGGACAGGGGTTTCTACGAGCAGTACTTC. This sequence encodes CASSEDRGFYEQYF.

V usage is TRBV6-5 and J usage is TRBJ1-4; D possibly corresponds to TRBD1 (5 bases). The CDR3 contains 14 residues. Germline CDR1 is MNHEY and CDR2 is SVGAGI. V was clipped by 2 bases and J by 7 bases, with 11 bases between them. The CDR3 nucleotides are TGTGCCAGCAGTTACGATCAGGGCTCTGAAAAACTGTTTTTT. It yields the protein CASSYDQGSEKLFF.

J is TRBJ2-1 and V is TRBV4-3, with 15 bases lining up with TRBD2. V shed 1 base, J shed 5 bases, and the junction held 12 bases outside the gene matches. Germline V gene lookup returns CDR1 LGHNA and CDR2 YSLEER. This CDR3 contains 20 residues. The CDR3: CASSQGTGTSGGIWDNEQFF. The CDR3 nucleotides are TGCGCCAGCAGCCAAGGGACCGGGACTAGCGGGGGGATATGGGACAATGAGCAGTTCTTC.

The chain has TRBV10-3 and TRBJ1-2; D is unresolved. CDR3 length equals 11 residues. V dropped 10 bases and J dropped 4 bases, with 10 bases sitting between them. Germline V gives CDR1 ENHRY, CDR2 SYGVKD. The CDR3 reads CATSEAYGYTF. CDR3 sequence (DNA): TGTGCCACCTCCGAGGCCTATGGCTACACCTTC.

The chain carries TRBV27 and TRBJ1-1, with 7 bases that match TRBD1. The CDR3 runs to 17 residues. Germline-derived CDR1 and CDR2 are MNHEY and SMNVEV (reference sequence). The trim removed 0 bases at V and 1 base at J, leaving 8 bases unmatched. CDR3 region: CASSLSRKGAGNTEAFF. The DNA of the CDR3 is TGTGCCAGCAGTTTATCTCGGAAGGGGGCGGGGAACACTGAAGCTTTCTTT.

The chain recombines TRBV5-4 with TRBJ2-7; 7 nucleotides agree with TRBD1. Germline V CDR1 and CDR2: SGHNT, YYREEE (reference sequence). This CDR3 is built from 14 residues. After removal of 4 bases from V and 3 bases from J, the junction contained 7 bases not matched to a gene. CDR3 DNA sequence: TGTGCCAGCAGCGTGAGACAGGGAAACTACGAGCAGTACTTC. This gives the protein CASSVRQGNYEQYF.

The rearrangement uses TRBV6-1 and TRBJ2-1; no firm D call. V was cut by 2 bases and J by 0 bases, with 8 bases left in between. CDR3 length equals 15 residues. From germline, CDR1 is MNHNS and CDR2 SASEGT. Here the CDR3 DNA reads TGTGCCAGCAGTGAATATGGTAGCTCCTACAATGAGCAGTTCTTC. Its translation: CASSEYGSSYNEQFF.

V is TRBV5-6 and J is TRBJ1-5; no clear D. Germline CDR1 SGHDT, CDR2 YYEEEE. Trimming took 0 bases from V and 0 from J, leaving 10 bases between them. The CDR3 sequence is 16 residues long. CDR3: CASSLDGSYSNQPQHF. In DNA, the CDR3 is TGTGCCAGCAGCTTGGACGGTTCGTATAGCAATCAGCCCCAGCATTTT.

The chain is built from TRBV2 and TRBJ2-3; 16 bases match TRBD2. V shed 8 bases, J shed 1 base, and the junction held 6 bases outside the gene matches. CDR1 and CDR2 from the germline V gene are SNHLY and FYNNEI. The CDR3 extends over 17 amino acids. CDR3 loop: CASPGLAGGRRTDTQYF. For the CDR3, the DNA is TGTGCCAGCCCGGGACTAGCGGGGGGGCGGCGCACAGATACGCAGTATTTT. The whole variable domain, remainder taken from reference TRBV2 and TRBJ2-3, is EPEVTQTPSHQVTQMGQEVILRCVPISNHLYFYWYRQILGQKVEFLVSFYNNEISEKSEIFDDQFSVERPDGSNFTLKIRSTKLEDSAMYFCASPGLAGGRRTDTQYFGPGTRLTVL.

V and J are TRBV7-2 and TRBJ2-1, with TRBD2 matching over 8 bases. Looked up from germline, CDR1 is SGHTA and CDR2 is FQGNSA. V shed 3 bases and J 8 bases; nucleotides not matched to a gene: 9. The CDR3 is 15 residues long. CDR3 DNA sequence: TGTGCCAGCAGCTTCTCCCAGCGGGGGCTTGATGAGCAGTTCTTC. Residues: CASSFSQRGLDEQFF.

J is TRBJ1-3 and V is TRBV2; D is uncertain. Germline assignment: CDR1 SNHLY and CDR2 FYNNEI. This CDR3 has 15 residues. V was trimmed by 5 bases and J by 0 bases, leaving 11 bases between them. CDR3 sequence (DNA): TGTGCCAGCAGTCGGGAGGTGCTCTCTGGAAACACCATATATTTT. Protein: CASSREVLSGNTIYF.

The chain employs TRBV5-1 and TRBJ2-5, with TRBD1 identical over 8 bases. Germline V gene lookup returns CDR1 SGHRS and CDR2 YFSETQ. There are 15 residues in the CDR3. With V trimmed by 2 bases and J by 5 bases, 8 bases remained unmatched. CDR3 DNA: TGCGCCAGCAGCTTTAGAGGACAGGGAACTGAGACCCAGTACTTC. It translates to CASSFRGQGTETQYF.

The gene calls are TRBV27 and TRBJ1-1, with D possibly being TRBD1 (6 bases). The CDR3 contains 14 residues. The V gene's germline CDR1 is MNHEY and CDR2 SMNVEV (reference sequence). Trimming took 1 base from V and 11 from J, leaving 17 bases between them. The CDR3 region is CASSLLQGHLQAFF. DNA for the CDR3: TGTGCCAGCAGTTTATTACAGGGACACTTGCAGGCTTTCTTT.

V is TRBV7-9 and J is TRBJ2-7, with 8 nucleotides matching TRBD1. The germline gives CDR1 SEHNR, CDR2 FQNEAQ (reference sequence). J lost 7 bases, V lost 5 bases, and 10 bases had no gene match. CDR3 length equals 14 residues. CDR3 sequence (DNA): TGTGCCAGCAGCGACGGACAGGGTCTTGGAGAGCAGTACTTC. It yields the protein CASSDGQGLGEQYF.

The chain carries TRBV6-5 and TRBJ2-5, with D possibly matching TRBD2 (6 bases). The CDR3 length is 13 residues. Germline CDR1 reads MNHEY; CDR2 reads SVGAGI. Between the trimmed V and J ends, which lost 6 bases and 5 bases, there was a span of 13 bases. CDR3 DNA: TGTGCCAGCAGCCCGACTAGAAGGGAGACCCAGTACTTC. Protein sequence: CASSPTRRETQYF.

The chain carries TRBV5-5 and TRBJ1-2; 10 bases are a match to TRBD1. The germline CDR1 and CDR2 sequences are SGHKS and YYEKEE (reference sequence). With V trimmed by 4 bases and J by 0 bases, 9 bases remained unmatched. There are 17 residues in the CDR3. CDR3 loop: CASSPSRTGGTNYGYTF. The CDR3 DNA follows: TGTGCCAGCAGCCCAAGTAGGACAGGGGGAACTAACTATGGCTACACCTTC.

The count of this clone is one. V usage is TRBV4-3 and J usage is TRBJ2-3; a possible D gene is TRBD1 (6 bases). CDR3 size: 16 residues. V was pared by 2 bases and J by 1 base, with 13 bases between. Germline V gives CDR1 LGHNA, CDR2 YSLEER. Here the CDR3 reads CASSQFTGTGTDTQYF. The CDR3 bases are TGCGCCAGCAGCCAATTCACAGGGACCGGCACAGATACGCAGTATTTT.

V gene TRBV19 combines with J gene TRBJ2-7; no reliable D call. Per the germline V gene, CDR1 is LNHDA and CDR2 is SQIVND (reference sequence). Trimming left V 5 bases short and J 4 bases short, with 21 bases between. This CDR3 has 16 residues. DNA of the CDR3: TGTGCCAGTAGTCCTTGGGTTCGGCGTGGCCATTACGAGCAGTACTTC. Encoded protein: CASSPWVRRGHYEQYF. The variable domain in full, with the rest retrieved from reference TRBV19 and TRBJ2-7, is DGGITQSPKYLFRKEGQNVTLSCEQNLNHDAMYWYRQDPGQGLRLIYYSQIVNDFQKGDIAEGYSVSREKKESFPLTVTSAQKNPTAFYLCASSPWVRRGHYEQYFGPGTRLTVT.

The V call is TRBV27, the J call TRBJ1-1; 8 bases line up with TRBD1. With V trimmed by 5 bases and J by 6 bases, 8 bases remained unmatched. Germline lookup yields CDR1 MNHEY and CDR2 SMNVEV (reference sequence). This CDR3 contains 14 residues. CDR3 DNA: TGTGCCAGCAGTCCACGGACAGGGCTTTCTGAAGCTTTCTTT. Protein: CASSPRTGLSEAFF.

The rearrangement uses TRBV3-1 (or the pseudogene TRBV3-2) and TRBJ2-7; the D is unclear. Trimming removed 0 bases from V and 0 bases from J, with 12 bases in between. CDR1 and CDR2 from the germline V gene are LGHDT and YNNKEL (reference sequence). This CDR3 contains 16 residues. CDR3 amino acids: CASSQDRVHSSYEQYF. CDR3 coding DNA: TGTGCCAGCAGCCAAGACCGGGTCCACAGCTCCTACGAGCAGTACTTC.

This chain uses TRBV18 with TRBJ2-5; TRBD1 matches at 7 bases. The CDR3 extends over 13 amino acids. With 3 bases clipped from V and 2 bases from J, the junction kept 0 bases outside the gene matches. CDR1 is KGHSH, CDR2 LQKENI, per germline. DNA for the CDR3: TGTGCCAGCTCACCGGGACAGCAAGAGACCCAGTACTTC. Amino acid sequence: CASSPGQQETQYF. Looking up the rest from reference TRBV18 and TRBJ2-5 gives the full variable domain: NAGVMQNPRHLVRRRGQEARLRCSPMKGHSHVYWYRQLPEEGLKFMVYLQKENIIDESGMPKERFSAEFPKEGPSILRIQQVVRGDSAAYFCASSPGQQETQYFGPGTRLLVL.

J is TRBJ2-4 and V is TRBV7-2; the match to TRBD1 covers 11 bases. The CDR3 totals 18 residues. After removal of 2 bases from V and 3 bases from J, the junction contained 9 bases not matched to a gene. From germline, CDR1 is SGHTA and CDR2 FQGNSA. The CDR3 sequence: CASSLIRTGGAGKNIQYF. The CDR3 nucleotides read TGTGCCAGCAGCTTAATTCGGACAGGGGGCGCGGGCAAAAACATTCAGTACTTC.

This chain uses TRBV5-6 with TRBJ1-5; D uncertain. V was shortened by 2 bases and J by 0 bases, with 3 bases between the two germline ends. The CDR3 has 13 residues. Germline V gene sequence: CDR1 SGHDT, CDR2 YYEEEE. The DNA of the CDR3 is TGTGCCAGCAGCTTTGGTAGCAATCAGCCCCAGCATTTT. Its translation is CASSFGSNQPQHF.

This clone came up a few times. The chain links TRBV5-1 to TRBJ1-4, with a weak D call TRBD1 (5 bases). Per germline, CDR1 SGHRS and CDR2 YFSETQ. The V and J ends lost 0 bases and 2 bases respectively, with 8 bases between them. This CDR3 is built from 15 residues. The CDR3 sequence: CASSLGGRTNEKLFF. In DNA form, the CDR3 reads TGCGCCAGCAGCTTGGGGGGCAGGACTAATGAAAAACTGTTTTTT.

V gene TRBV7-6 combines with J gene TRBJ1-6; 9 nucleotides match TRBD1. Per germline, CDR1 SGHVS and CDR2 FNYEAQ. The CDR3 spans 19 residues. V lost 2 bases and J lost 0; bases outside the gene matches: 8. Here the CDR3 reads CASSLLAPTGGSYNSPLHF. In nucleotides, the CDR3 is TGTGCCAGCAGCTTATTAGCACCGACAGGGGGCTCCTATAATTCACCCCTCCACTTT.

The chain recombines TRBV7-8 with TRBJ2-7; D tentatively reads TRBD1 or TRBD2 (6 bases each). Trimming removed 10 bases at V and 3 bases at J, with 16 bases between. The germline CDR1 and CDR2 sequences are SGHVS and FQNEAQ. The CDR3 runs 13 residues. CDR3 amino acids: CATASGAIYEQYF. In DNA form, the CDR3 reads TGTGCCACCGCCTCGGGGGCAATCTACGAGCAGTACTTC. Using reference TRBV7-8 and TRBJ2-7 for the parts outside the CDR3, the full variable domain is GAGVSQSPRYKVAKRGQDVALRCDPISGHVSLFWYQQALGQGPEFLTYFQNEAQLDKSGLPSDRFFAERPEGSVSTLKIQRTQQEDSAVYLCATASGAIYEQYFGPGTRLTVT.

The V call is TRBV5-1, the J call TRBJ1-1; D is perhaps TRBD1 (5 bases). Trimming pared 4 bases from V and 1 base from J, leaving 14 bases between. Germline CDR1 SGHRS, CDR2 YFSETQ. CDR3 size: 15 residues. The CDR3 here is CASSGTGTANTEAFF. DNA for the CDR3: TGCGCCAGCAGCGGAACCGGGACGGCGAACACTGAAGCTTTCTTT.

This rearrangement joins TRBV30 to TRBJ1-5, with a weak D call TRBD1 (5 bases). The V end was cut by 7 bases, the J end by 7 bases, with 17 bases between. Germline V gene data show CDR1 as GTSNPN and CDR2 as SVGIG (reference sequence). The CDR3 spans 13 residues. This chain's CDR3 is CAYGTGTPQPQHF. In nucleotides, the CDR3 is TGTGCCTATGGGACCGGGACTCCCCAGCCCCAGCATTTT.

The chain links TRBV11-1 to TRBJ1-2; D gene uncertain. V shed 2 bases and J shed 4 bases, with 11 bases lying between them. Germline CDR1 SGHAT, CDR2 FQDESV (reference sequence). The CDR3 extends over 14 amino acids. DNA for the CDR3: TGTGCCAGCAGCTTATTACCGGGAATCTATGGCTACACCTTC. Its protein is CASSLLPGIYGYTF.

The chain combines TRBV5-1 with TRBJ2-7; 7 nucleotides agree with TRBD2. The V gene end was trimmed by 2 bases and the J gene end by 4 bases; junction bases not matched to a gene: 3. CDR3 length: 13 residues. The germline CDR1 and CDR2 sequences are SGHRS and YFSETQ. CDR3 amino acids: CASSFNGGYEQYF. For the CDR3, the DNA is TGCGCCAGCAGCTTCAACGGGGGGTACGAGCAGTACTTC. The full variable domain, rest sourced from reference TRBV5-1 and TRBJ2-7, is KAGVTQTPRYLIKTRGQQVTLSCSPISGHRSVSWYQQTPGQGLQFLFEYFSETQRNKGNFPGRFSGRQFSNSRSEMNVSTLELGDSALYLCASSFNGGYEQYFGPGTRLTVT.